Following are 3 T cell receptor beta chains from one sample sequenced in a study of early T cells in non-severe SARS-CoV-2 infection. TCRdb passed the 5' RACE reads through MiXCR, listing each CDR3 protein once. The sample carries 60,000 to 85,000 distinct CDR3 sequences, roughly 15% recorded once. Material: whole blood. Receptors originate from an adult who was a healthcare worker with PCR-confirmed SARS-CoV-2 infection or an uninfected control (not recorded which).

J is TRBJ2-3 and V is TRBV4-2, with TRBD1 identical over 7 bases. Germline V gene lookup returns CDR1 LGHNA and CDR2 YNFKEQ. The CDR3 runs 15 residues. V shed 4 bases and J 2 bases; nucleotides not matched to a gene: 6. CDR3 sequence reads: CASSPRTGNTDTQYF. In nucleotides, the CDR3 is TGTGCCAGCAGCCCGCGGACAGGTAACACAGATACGCAGTATTTT.

In this sample, this clonotype turned up a few times. The chain is built from TRBV6-5 and TRBJ2-1; tentatively, D is TRBD2 (5 bases). With 0 bases removed from V and 7 bases from J, the gap between germline ends came to 22 bases. The CDR3 has 18 amino acids. Germline CDR1 and CDR2: MNHEY and SVGAGI. The CDR3 here is CASSYSLLRGLEKNEQFF. CDR3 DNA sequence: TGTGCCAGCAGTTACTCTCTACTACGAGGACTGGAAAAAAATGAGCAGTTCTTC.

CDR3 DNA: TGTGCCAGCGTCGGGATGCCCGGGGAGCTGTTTTTT. This gives the protein CASVGMPGELFF. The chain carries TRBV6-6 and TRBJ2-2, with a weak D call TRBD2 (5 bases). This CDR3 contains 12 residues. V was cut by 8 bases and J by 6 bases, with 10 bases left in between. The germline CDR1 and CDR2 sequences are MNHNY and SVGAGI (reference sequence).